This T cell receptor beta chain was captured in a study of regulatory T cells in long-lasting Graves disease. Study-wide context: Newly diagnosed Graves' patients had under 3 months of antithyroid drugs.

Building of the TCR beta libraries involved iRepertoire HTBI primers and Arm-PCR of CDR3 regions. Via MiXCR, TCRdb re-called the multiplex PCR reads, giving one row per CDR3 protein. The top ten clones hold 22% of a sample with approximately 400,000 distinct CDR3 sequences, roughly 15% of them seen once. V trimming: 0 bases; J trimming: 4 bases; junction bases outside the gene matches: 3. The CDR3 runs to 14 residues. The germline CDR1 and CDR2 sequences are SGHRS and YFSETQ. Overall study results and limits: Persistent Graves' patients showed less TCR diversity than newly diagnosed patients showed. Gene preferences differed: TRBV28, TRBJ1-2, TRBJ2-5 in persistent cases. Few sampled subjects may have lowered accuracy.

Time point: newly diagnosed GD, antithyroid drugs for less than 3 months. PBMCs were the source of the RNA used for TCR sequencing. This clonotype was seen a few times. Its antigen is currently unknown. The V gene is TRBV5-1, the J gene TRBJ2-5; 7 nucleotides match TRBD1. The clonotype comes from a female donor with Graves disease. The sample in question was peripheral blood mononuclear cells (PBMCs), obtained at new diagnosis, from a patient treated with antithyroid drugs. The DNA of the CDR3 is TGCGCCAGCAGCTTGGGGGACAGTGGAGAGACCCAGTACTTC. Translating it yields CASSLGDSGETQYF.